The present TCR beta chain was sequenced within a study of identical twins. The study, taken as a whole, reports: Conclusions relied on cross-sectional statistical analysis, not following the same donors. Researchers reported weaker excess twin sharing in beta out-of-frame sequences.

This clonotype was picked up a small number of times. Its specificity is not known. This CDR3 has 14 residues. V was clipped by 7 bases and J by 7 bases, with 19 bases between them. Template switching added a universal primer binding site, and final cDNA carried unique molecular identifiers. Each CDR3 protein is one row after TCRdb ran MiXCR on the 5' RACE reads. This sample has hundreds of thousands of distinct CDR3 sequences, with under 9% found just once. These data also featured in a second study, about yellow fever vaccine responses in identical twins.

The gene calls are TRBV12-3 or TRBV12-4 and TRBJ2-5, with D possibly being TRBD1 (6 bases). This clonotype was sampled from a woman aged 18-29 years in good health. Sequencing was carried out using PBMCs. The CDR3 loop is CASKIGTGSGTQYF. CDR3 DNA sequence: TGTGCCAGCAAGATAGGTACAGGGTCAGGGACCCAGTACTTC.